This T cell receptor (beta chain) was observed in a study of blood T cells in healthy people across ages. Regarding the study as a whole: Estimated diversity across one million T cells was deemed an underestimate.

Together with a sample-barcoded 5' primer, a J-beta primer mix was included in a second PCR lasting about 6 to 11 cycles. Each TCR beta cDNA got a 12-nucleotide random molecular identifier. TCRdb ran MiXCR on the 5' RACE reads and lists one entry per CDR3 protein. The data show 350,000 to 450,000 distinct CDR3 sequences, roughly half seen once. Concerning this clonotype itself: Its antigen is not identified. The junction departs from germline at one end; a sequencing error may be responsible.

A minimum of 5 micrograms of total RNA was extracted per sample. The CDR3 consists of 14 residues. Per germline, CDR1 DFQATT and CDR2 SNEGSKA (reference sequence). This TCR was recovered from a man in his 60s in good health. The V gene is TRBV20-1, the J gene TRBJ2-3, with a possible D match to TRBD1 (7 bases). Sequencing was done on a sample of blood. In DNA form, the CDR3 reads TGCAGTGCTGAACGGGACTTGGGGACAGATACGCGGTATTTT. Amino acid sequence: CSAERDLGTDTRYF.